This section outlines one T cell receptor (beta chain) sequence together with its context. Germline V gene sequence: CDR1 SGHRS, CDR2 YFSETQ. This CDR3 has 13 amino acids. V was clipped by 1 base and J by 7 bases, with 9 bases between them. The source of the sample is a study of T cell changes during pregnancy in multiple sclerosis. Sequencing used immunoSEQ multiplex PCR; TCRdb keeps in-frame clones, though not all of them. This table has over 45,000 clones, approximately 90% appearing once. The receptor was derived from a female donor with multiple sclerosis, enrolled in a pregnancy study. This specimen was CD4+ T cells from peripheral blood mononuclear cells, taken in the first trimester of pregnancy. The V call is TRBV5-1, the J call TRBJ2-1, with D maybe TRBD1 (5 bases). The CDR3 loop reads CASSLQGRNEQFF. Here the CDR3 DNA reads TGCGCCAGCAGCTTGCAGGGTCGGAATGAGCAGTTCTTC. Full variable domain (remainder filled in from reference TRBV5-1 and TRBJ2-1): KAGVTQTPRYLIKTRGQQVTLSCSPISGHRSVSWYQQTPGQGLQFLFEYFSETQRNKGNFPGRFSGRQFSNSRSEMNVSTLELGDSALYLCASSLQGRNEQFFGPGTRLTVL.